These 26 T cell receptor beta chains were all obtained from the same sample, sequenced in a study of T cells in Graves' hyperthyroidism and ophthalmopathy. The CDR3 regions of TCR beta were amplified from RNA transcripts. Carried out on the TCR CDR3, a first-round RT-PCR used the HTBI primer set. MiXCR was run by TCRdb on the multiplex PCR reads, yielding one entry per CDR3 protein. This table has fewer than 500,000 distinct CDR3 sequences, approximately 15% appearing once. Sequencing was performed on blood. All receptors come from a man aged 30 to 45 with Graves' hyperthyroidism that later progressed to Graves' ophthalmopathy.

This clonotype was detected many times. The chain combines TRBV7-9 with TRBJ2-3, with D possibly TRBD1 on 6 matching bases. CDR3 length: 16 amino acids. Trimming left V 4 bases short and J 2 bases short, with 16 bases between. CDR1 and CDR2 (germline): SEHNR, FQNEAQ (reference sequence). The CDR3 DNA sequence: TGTGCCAGCAGCTATACCGGGACACTTCCCACAGATACGCAGTATTTT. Amino acid sequence: CASSYTGTLPTDTQYF. Supplemented by reference TRBV7-9 and TRBJ2-3, the full variable domain reads DTGVSQNPRHKITKRGQNVTFRCDPISEHNRLYWYRQTLGQGPEFLTYFQNEAQLEKSRLLSDRFSAERPKGSFSTLEIQRTEQGDSAMYLCASSYTGTLPTDTQYFGPGTRLTVL.

This clonotype came up many times. The genes are TRBV3-1 and TRBJ1-1; D is unclear. Germline values: CDR1 LGHDT, CDR2 YNNKEL (reference sequence). CDR3 size: 14 residues. V lost 1 base to trimming and J lost 1 base, with 7 bases between them. CDR3 nucleotides: TGTGCCAGCAGCCAAGTTGGAGGGAACACTGAAGCTTTCTTT. Its translation: CASSQVGGNTEAFF.

The table lists this clonotype with many counts. The chain is built from TRBV5-1 and TRBJ1-2, with D maybe TRBD1 (5 bases). V shed 0 bases and J shed 6 bases, with 12 bases lying between them. CDR3 length equals 14 residues. Per the germline V gene, CDR1 is SGHRS and CDR2 is YFSETQ. CDR3 sequence (DNA): TGCGCCAGCAGCTTGGCCGGGACGGCGCATGGCTACACCTTC. Protein: CASSLAGTAHGYTF.

This clonotype was recorded many times. The chain recombines TRBV10-2 with TRBJ2-5, with 7 bases that match TRBD2. Germline V lookup: CDR1 WSHSY, CDR2 SAAADI. V shed 2 bases and J 5 bases; nucleotides not matched to a gene: 8. The CDR3 totals 15 residues. The CDR3 sequence is CASSEGGGASETQYF. Written as DNA, the CDR3 is TGCGCCAGCAGTGAGGGCGGGGGTGCGAGTGAGACCCAGTACTTC.

The chain carries TRBV20-1 and TRBJ2-3; TRBD1 matches at 8 bases. Trimming at V came to 5 bases and at J to 2 bases, leaving 9 bases not matched to a gene. This CDR3 contains 15 residues. Germline CDR1 reads DFQATT; CDR2 reads SNEGSKA (reference sequence). CDR3 sequence (DNA): TGCAGTGCTCTCAGTCGGGACAGGTCCACAGATACGCAGTATTTT. It encodes CSALSRDRSTDTQYF.

This clonotype was recorded a few times. The J gene is TRBJ1-2, the V gene TRBV6-1; TRBD1 is a possible D gene (6 bases). From germline, CDR1 is MNHNS and CDR2 SASEGT. V dropped 6 bases and J dropped 2 bases, with 10 bases sitting between them. The CDR3 covers 13 residues. The CDR3 DNA reads as TGTGCCAGCAGATCTGGGACAAACTATGGCTACACCTTC. Amino acids: CASRSGTNYGYTF.

This clonotype was seen repeatedly, ten times or more. The chain recombines TRBV27 with TRBJ1-5, with 7 bases that match TRBD1. The V and J ends lost 4 bases and 2 bases, in that order; junction bases with no gene match: 8. The CDR3 is 16 amino acids. Germline V gene lookup returns CDR1 MNHEY and CDR2 SMNVEV (reference sequence). The CDR3 protein is CASSSSWRGRNQPQHF. CDR3 in DNA: TGTGCCAGCAGTTCCTCGTGGAGGGGGCGCAATCAGCCCCAGCATTTT.

This clonotype was observed a handful of times. The chain combines TRBV9 with TRBJ1-4; D ambiguous. Trimming left V 0 bases short and J 3 bases short, with 9 bases between. This CDR3 is built from 15 residues. CDR1 and CDR2 (germline): SGDLS, YYNGEE. CDR3 in DNA: TGTGCCAGCAGCGTAGGGGTCCGTTCTAATGAAAAACTGTTTTTT. Residues: CASSVGVRSNEKLFF.

Many counts were recorded for this clonotype. V and J are TRBV12-3 or TRBV12-4 and TRBJ2-5; 7 bases are a match to TRBD1. The ends lost 5 bases at V and 2 bases at J; junction bases unmatched: 11. CDR3 length: 16 amino acids. The DNA of the CDR3 is TGTGCCAGCAGTGACCAAGCCGGGACAGTACAAGAGACCCAGTACTTC. This encodes CASSDQAGTVQETQYF.

This clonotype was counted ten times or more. The genes are TRBV14 and TRBJ2-3; D remains unclear. V lost 1 base to trimming and J lost 8 bases, with 7 bases between them. The germline V gene has CDR1 SGHDN and CDR2 FVKESK. The CDR3 is made up of 12 amino acids. The CDR3 sequence: CASSQALTTQYF. CDR3 DNA: TGTGCCAGCAGCCAAGCCCTGACTACGCAGTATTTT. The full variable domain, in which reference TRBV14 and TRBJ2-3 provide the parts outside the CDR3, is EAGVTQFPSHSVIEKGQTVTLRCDPISGHDNLYWYRRVMGKEIKFLLHFVKESKQDESGMPNNRFLAERTGGTYSTLKVQPAELEDSGVYFCASSQALTTQYFGPGTRLTVL.

J is TRBJ2-1 and V is TRBV5-4; 7 nucleotides line up with TRBD2. The germline gives CDR1 SGHNT, CDR2 YYREEE (reference sequence). There are 15 residues in the CDR3. The V segment lost 3 bases and the J segment 0 bases; nucleotides outside the gene matches: 3. In nucleotides, the CDR3 is TGTGCCAGCAGCTCTGGACTAGACTCCTACAATGAGCAGTTCTTC. Translated, it gives CASSSGLDSYNEQFF.

The V and J genes are TRBV19 and TRBJ1-6, with unresolved D. Germline CDR1 reads LNHDA; CDR2 reads SQIVND (reference sequence). This CDR3 has 15 amino acids. Trimming cost V 5 bases and J 13 bases, with 21 bases left between them. The CDR3 DNA is TGTGCCAGTAGTCCCGCGGGGTTTGGGCCTTCGCCCCTCCACTTT. This gives the protein CASSPAGFGPSPLHF.

This clonotype was detected ten times or more. The rearrangement uses TRBV20-1 and TRBJ2-3, with D perhaps being TRBD1 or TRBD2 (5 bases each). Germline V gene data show CDR1 as DFQATT and CDR2 as SNEGSKA (reference sequence). The CDR3 runs 12 residues. V lost 6 bases to trimming and J lost 5 bases, with 12 bases between them. CDR3 in DNA: TGCAGTGCCCCGGGACGGCTAGATACGCAGTATTTT. Protein sequence: CSAPGRLDTQYF.

This chain links TRBV24-1 with TRBJ2-5, with 7 bases identical to TRBD1. With 8 bases clipped from V and 5 bases from J, the junction kept 7 bases outside the gene matches. This CDR3 spans 13 amino acids. Germline loops: CDR1 KGHDR, CDR2 SFDVKD. The CDR3 DNA follows: TGTGCCACCACCGAGGGGGCTTGGGAGACCCAGTACTTC. Protein sequence: CATTEGAWETQYF.

This clonotype has a count of ten or more. This chain links TRBV18 with TRBJ2-1; D is perhaps TRBD2 (6 bases). The CDR3 covers 15 residues. V dropped 3 bases and J dropped 7 bases, with 16 bases sitting between them. CDR1 and CDR2 from the germline V gene are KGHSH and LQKENI. The CDR3 spells CASSPKTPGRNEQFF. The CDR3, as DNA: TGTGCCAGCTCACCCAAGACGCCAGGGAGGAATGAGCAGTTCTTC.

This clonotype was seen ten or more times. The V and J genes are TRBV5-5 and TRBJ1-6, with TRBD1 matching over 7 bases. CDR1 is SGHKS and CDR2 is YYEKEE in the germline V gene (reference sequence). V shed 5 bases and J 4 bases; nucleotides not matched to a gene: 9. The CDR3 spans 16 residues. CDR3 in DNA: TGTGCCAGCAGGACAGGGAGTGGTGCGTATAATTCACCCCTCCACTTT. Encoded protein: CASRTGSGAYNSPLHF.

The J gene is TRBJ2-5, the V gene TRBV7-2; D gene ambiguous. Germline V gene data show CDR1 as SGHTA and CDR2 as FQGNSA. V shed 6 bases and J shed 0 bases, with 8 bases lying between them. The CDR3 has 13 residues. The CDR3 DNA sequence: TGTGCCAGCAGTGAACGACACCAAGAGACCCAGTACTTC. As protein: CASSERHQETQYF.

This clonotype was detected ten times or more. The chain uses TRBV28 and TRBJ1-2, with D perhaps matching TRBD1 (5 bases). Trimming removed 7 bases at V and 0 bases at J, with 18 bases between. Germline V gives CDR1 MDHEN, CDR2 SYDVKM. This CDR3 has 16 residues. CDR3 coding DNA: TGTGCCAGCACTGTGAATGGGGGGGGAGCTAACTATGGCTACACCTTC. Protein sequence: CASTVNGGGANYGYTF.

The chain is built from TRBV30 and TRBJ1-1; 8 bases fit TRBD1. The CDR3 is 14 residues long. V lost 5 bases to trimming and J lost 11 bases; unmatched junction nucleotides: 16. Germline CDR1 GTSNPN, CDR2 SVGIG (reference sequence). CDR3 amino acids: CAWALPGQAVGAFF. Written as DNA, the CDR3 is TGTGCCTGGGCATTGCCGGGACAGGCAGTGGGGGCTTTCTTT. The variable domain in full, with the rest retrieved from reference TRBV30 and TRBJ1-1, is SQTIHQWPATLVQPVGSPLSLECTVEGTSNPNLYWYRQAAGRGLQLLFYSVGIGQISSEVPQNLSASRPQDRQFILSSKKLLLSDSGFYLCAWALPGQAVGAFFGQGTRLTVV.

V gene TRBV28 combines with J gene TRBJ2-7, with TRBD2 matching over 12 bases. Germline trimming cut 4 bases from V and 2 bases from J; bases unmatched to any gene: 9. The germline V gene has CDR1 MDHEN and CDR2 SYDVKM. This CDR3 contains 17 residues. CDR3 amino acids: CASSWTSGVSPPYEQYF. As DNA, the CDR3 is TGTGCCAGCAGTTGGACTAGCGGGGTCTCTCCCCCCTACGAGCAGTACTTC.

This chain joins TRBV24-1 and TRBJ1-6; D not resolved. Between the trimmed V and J ends, which lost 6 bases and 14 bases, there was a span of 16 bases. The V gene's germline CDR1 is KGHDR and CDR2 SFDVKD. The CDR3 is 13 residues long. The DNA of the CDR3 is TGTGCCACCAGTCCTAAGGACTCCCGGACCCTCCACTTT. It encodes CATSPKDSRTLHF.

About this clonotype: A much more abundant neighbour one base away suggests this may be a read error. The chain has TRBV2 and TRBJ1-1; weak D call: TRBD1 (5 bases). The V and J ends lost 5 bases and 4 bases respectively, with 14 bases between them. In germline, CDR1 is SNHLY, CDR2 FYNNEI. The CDR3 runs 14 residues. Written as DNA, the CDR3 is TGTGCCAGCAGTAAAACGGGACTCAGCACTGAAGCTTTCTTT. This encodes CASSKTGLSTEAFF. Full variable domain (missing parts from reference TRBV2 and TRBJ1-1): EPEVTQTPSHQVTQMGQEVILRCVPISNHLYFYWYRQILGQKVEFLVSFYNNEISEKSEIFDDQFSVERPDGSNFTLKIRSTKLEDSAMYFCASSKTGLSTEAFFGQGTRLTVV.

This clonotype was found a few times. This chain links TRBV11-2 with TRBJ1-2; D is possibly TRBD1 (6 bases). This CDR3 has 15 residues. The germline CDR1 and CDR2 sequences are SGHAT and FQNNGV. Trimming removed 3 bases at V and 0 bases at J, with 11 bases between. The CDR3 region has the DNA TGTGCCAGCAGCTTTCGGGGGGGCACTAACTATGGCTACACCTTC. Translation: CASSFRGGTNYGYTF.

There are many counts of this clonotype. V is TRBV12-5 and J is TRBJ2-7; D may match TRBD1 or TRBD2 (5 bases each). CDR3 length equals 13 residues. V lost 5 bases and J 8 bases, leaving 16 bases between the germline ends. CDR1 is LGHNT, CDR2 FRNRAP, per germline. The CDR3 nucleotides read TGTGCTAGTGGTGCCGGGACCCCCTTTCAGCAGTACTTC. It encodes CASGAGTPFQQYF.

This clonotype was seen repeatedly, ten times or more. The CDR3 sequence: CASSETRGPGGYTF. The CDR3 region has the DNA TGTGCCAGCAGTGAAACGAGAGGGCCAGGCGGCTACACCTTC. J is TRBJ1-2 and V is TRBV2; D uncertain. V was trimmed by 2 bases and J by 8 bases, leaving 15 bases between them. Germline assignment: CDR1 SNHLY and CDR2 FYNNEI. This CDR3 comprises 14 residues.

At least ten counts were recorded for this clonotype. This chain uses TRBV12-3 or TRBV12-4 with TRBJ1-2; no clear D gene. This CDR3 is built from 13 residues. The V end was cut by 6 bases, the J end by 2 bases, with 10 bases between. CDR3 sequence reads: CASSATLNYGYTF. DNA of the CDR3: TGTGCCAGCAGCGCGACATTGAACTATGGCTACACCTTC.